These T cell receptor beta chains were read from a single sample in a study of blood T cell repertoires in COVID-19. TCRdb keeps only in-frame clones here, not all; method: immunoSEQ multiplex PCR. This table holds fewer than 200,000 clones, about 86% found once. Sequencing input: peripheral blood. These receptors came from a man in his 70s with active or convalescent COVID-19. The CDR3 runs from the conserved cysteine through the conserved F or W. Each record gives: V gene, clone size, J gene, D gene, CDR3 protein, CDR3 DNA. The D gene is left open where the match is weak. A row's size may be missing; if present it is once, few, many or a size class.

>TRBV7-2|NA|TRBJ2-1|NA
CASSPLGSSDTEQFF
TGTGCCAGCAGCCCCCTTGGTAGTAGTGACACTGAGCAGTTCTTC
>TRBV30|NA|TRBJ1-5|NA
CAWSSTGSNQPQHF
TGTGCCTGGAGTTCCACGGGTAGCAATCAGCCCCAGCATTTT
>TRBV4-3|few|TRBJ1-2|NA
CASSQDLYPNYGYTF
TGCGCCAGCAGCCAAGATCTATACCCAAACTATGGCTACACCTTC
>TRBV18|once|TRBJ2-7|TRBD2
CASSPRASGSEQYF
TGTGCCAGCTCACCACGGGCTAGCGGGAGCGAGCAGTACTTC
>TRBV5-4|NA|TRBJ2-3|TRBD2
CASSLVGRETDTQYF
TGTGCCAGCAGCTTGGTTGGGCGGGAGACAGATACGCAGTATTTT
>TRBV14|NA|TRBJ1-2|NA
CASSQDLARGYYGYTF
TGTGCCAGCAGCCAAGATCTGGCCAGGGGTTACTATGGCTACACCTTC
>TRBV6-2/TRBV6-3|NA|TRBJ2-2|TRBD2
CASSYSGLARSTGELFF
TGTGCCAGCAGTTACTCGGGACTAGCGAGGAGCACCGGGGAGCTGTTTTTT
>TRBV7-9|NA|TRBJ2-1|TRBD2
CASSPRLAREINEQFF
TGTGCCAGCAGCCCGCGACTAGCCCGGGAGATAAATGAGCAGTTCTTC
>TRBV9|NA|TRBJ2-3|TRBD2
CASTPGRSPTDTQYF
TGTGCCAGCACACCCGGGAGGTCCCCCACAGATACGCAGTATTTT
>TRBV9|NA|TRBJ1-4|TRBD1
CASSVDRGGANEKLFF
TGTGCCAGCAGCGTAGACAGGGGCGGAGCTAATGAAAAACTGTTTTTT
>TRBV10-2|NA|TRBJ1-6|TRBD1
CASRARDRGNSPLHF
TGCGCCAGCAGGGCCCGGGACAGGGGCAATTCACCCCTCCACTTT
>TRBV6-5|NA|TRBJ1-1|TRBD1
CASSWGDRANTEAFF
TGTGCCAGCAGTTGGGGAGACAGGGCGAACACTGAAGCTTTCTTT
>TRBV4-1|NA|TRBJ2-7|NA
CASSQPSSYEQYF
TGCGCCAGCAGCCAGCCCAGTTCCTACGAGCAGTACTTC
>TRBV12-3/TRBV12-4|NA|TRBJ1-1|NA
CASSIRAAEAFF
TGTGCCAGCAGTATCAGGGCGGCTGAAGCTTTCTTT
>TRBV4-3|NA|TRBJ1-2|NA
CASSPRIGGGYNYGYTF
TGCGCCAGCAGCCCACGCATCGGGGGGGGGTATAACTATGGCTACACCTTC
>TRBV2|NA|TRBJ2-7|NA
CASTGRYYEQYF
TGTGCCAGCACAGGGAGGTACTACGAGCAGTACTTC
>TRBV19|NA|TRBJ1-3|NA
CASKARKAASGNTIYF
TGTGCCAGTAAGGCGAGGAAGGCGGCTTCTGGAAACACCATATATTTT
>TRBV27|NA|TRBJ2-1|TRBD1
CASGRGLYNEQFF
TGTGCCAGCGGTAGGGGGCTATACAATGAGCAGTTCTTC
>TRBV5-8|NA|TRBJ1-5|NA
CASSHRVGNQPQHF
TGTGCCAGCAGTCACAGGGTTGGCAATCAGCCCCAGCATTTT
>TRBV7-2|NA|TRBJ1-2|TRBD1
CASSSAGTGYGSYTF
TGTGCCAGCAGCTCCGCCGGGACAGGGTACGGTAGCTACACCTTC